This passage covers 24 T cell receptor beta chains from one sample sequenced in a study of response to subunit inactivated influenza vaccine. One entry per CDR3 protein results from TCRdb running MiXCR on the RT-PCR reads. In the table there are about 650,000 distinct CDR3 sequences, around 15% of which are singletons. The specimen comprised PBMCs from blood, sampled about 14 days before vaccination. Source of these receptors: a man in his fifties who received an inactivated influenza vaccine.

In its sample, this clonotype was seen many times. V is TRBV20-1 and J is TRBJ2-2, with D tentatively TRBD1 (6 bases). Trimming left V 0 bases short and J 3 bases short, with 14 bases between. The CDR3 length is 16 residues. CDR1 and CDR2 (germline): DFQATT, SNEGSKA (reference sequence). CDR3 sequence reads: CSARDSRQVDTGELFF. Here the CDR3 DNA reads TGCAGTGCTAGAGATTCCCGACAGGTGGACACCGGGGAGCTGTTTTTT.

This clonotype was counted a few times. The genes are TRBV28 and TRBJ2-5; no definite D call. Germline V gene data show CDR1 as MDHEN and CDR2 as SYDVKM. The CDR3 runs to 13 residues. The V end lost 2 bases, the J end lost 7 bases, and 11 bases lay between the germline ends. Here the CDR3 reads CASSLGSPGTQYF. CDR3 nucleotides: TGTGCCAGCAGTTTAGGCAGTCCGGGGACCCAGTACTTC.

This clonotype was seen more than once but under ten times. DNA of the CDR3: TGTGCCATCAGTGAGTCGAGGGAGAGCTCCTACGAGCAGTACTTC. Its translation: CAISESRESSYEQYF. The V call is TRBV10-3, the J call TRBJ2-7, with a weak D call TRBD2 (5 bases). This CDR3 comprises 15 residues. Trimming took 0 bases from V and 0 from J, leaving 9 bases between them. Per the germline V gene, CDR1 is ENHRY and CDR2 is SYGVKD.

This clonotype was detected a few times. Germline is not matched at one junction end, which may reflect a read error. The chain couples TRBV25-1 to TRBJ1-1; weak D call: TRBD1 (5 bases). The CDR3 is 15 residues long. Germline V CDR1 and CDR2: MGHDK, SYGVNS. CDR3 sequence: CASSEPGGMNTEAFF. The CDR3 nucleotides read TGTGCCAGCAGTGAACCCGGGGGGATGAATACTGAAGCTTTCTTT.

This clonotype was seen a handful of times. The gene calls are TRBV7-9 and TRBJ2-5; D is unclear. Per germline, CDR1 SEHNR and CDR2 FQNEAQ (reference sequence). Trimming removed 7 bases from V and 5 bases from J, with 17 bases in between. This CDR3 has 14 amino acids. CDR3 DNA sequence: TGTGCCAGCACTATTCTACGTTATGGGGAGACCCAGTACTTC. This encodes CASTILRYGETQYF.

The chain carries TRBV27 and TRBJ1-1; D is unresolved. Deletions cut 2 bases from V and 0 bases from J, with 7 bases between. This CDR3 is 14 amino acids long. CDR1 and CDR2 from the germline V gene are MNHEY and SMNVEV (reference sequence). CDR3 amino acids: CASSLTIMNTEAFF. In nucleotides, the CDR3 is TGTGCCAGCAGTTTAACGATCATGAACACTGAAGCTTTCTTT.

This clonotype showed up just a few times. The CDR3 DNA reads as TGTGCCATCACCCGGACACTCGGGGACTATGGCTACACCTTC. This gives the protein CAITRTLGDYGYTF. The chain combines TRBV10-3 with TRBJ1-2, with D maybe TRBD1 (5 bases). The CDR3 contains 14 residues. Germline-derived CDR1 and CDR2 are ENHRY and SYGVKD. Between the trimmed V and J ends, which lost 7 bases and 3 bases, there was a span of 15 bases.

This chain links TRBV7-9 with TRBJ2-7; no clear D. This CDR3 is built from 14 residues. The germline V gene encodes CDR1 SEHNR and CDR2 FQNEAQ (reference sequence). Trimming took 5 bases from V and 1 from J, leaving 12 bases between them. CDR3 region: CASSQWGRSYEQYF. CDR3 sequence (DNA): TGTGCCAGCAGCCAGTGGGGTCGGTCCTACGAGCAGTACTTC.

This clonotype was counted ten times or more. The chain joins TRBV24-1 to TRBJ2-1, with 8 nucleotides matching TRBD1. Germline loops: CDR1 KGHDR, CDR2 SFDVKD. The ends lost 0 bases at V and 5 bases at J; junction bases unmatched: 8. There are 17 residues in the CDR3. The CDR3 protein is CATSDLQAGGFHNEQFF. Written as DNA, the CDR3 is TGTGCCACCAGTGATTTGCAGGCAGGGGGCTTCCACAATGAGCAGTTCTTC.

In its sample, this clonotype was seen a few times. This chain joins TRBV7-9 and TRBJ2-3, with 10 nucleotides matching TRBD2. The V segment lost 6 bases and the J segment 3 bases; nucleotides outside the gene matches: 6. Germline CDR1 and CDR2: SEHNR and FQNEAQ (reference sequence). The CDR3 runs to 15 residues. The CDR3 loop is CASRIAGGLTDTQYF. CDR3 nucleotides: TGTGCCAGCAGAATAGCGGGGGGCCTTACAGATACGCAGTATTTT.

There are a few counts of this clonotype. V is TRBV30 and J is TRBJ2-3; D is possibly TRBD2 (5 bases). The V gene's germline CDR1 is GTSNPN and CDR2 SVGIG (reference sequence). This CDR3 spans 14 amino acids. Trimming took 0 bases from V and 5 from J, leaving 12 bases between them. In DNA, the CDR3 is TGTGCCTGGAGTGTCTGGAGTAGCGAAGATACGCAGTATTTT. It yields the protein CAWSVWSSEDTQYF.

The table lists this clonotype with a few counts. The V and J genes are TRBV24-1 and TRBJ1-5; D unresolved. The V end lost 4 bases, the J end lost 1 base, and 10 bases lay between the germline ends. The CDR3 runs 15 residues. Germline V gene sequence: CDR1 KGHDR, CDR2 SFDVKD. The CDR3 protein is CATSETRDSNQPQHF. The CDR3 DNA reads TGTGCCACCAGTGAGACACGAGACAGCAATCAGCCCCAGCATTTT.

The rearrangement uses TRBV12-3 or TRBV12-4 and TRBJ2-2; D gene uncertain. The CDR3 has 15 residues. The V and J ends lost 3 bases and 2 bases respectively, with 10 bases between them. DNA for the CDR3: TGTGCCAGCAGTTTTTTACTACTCAACACCGGGGAGCTGTTTTTT. Its protein is CASSFLLLNTGELFF.

V gene TRBV25-1 combines with J gene TRBJ2-1; the match to TRBD2 covers 14 bases. The CDR3 has 16 amino acids. Germline CDR1 reads MGHDK; CDR2 reads SYGVNS. V gave up 3 bases and J gave up 8 bases; unmatched junction bases: 6. DNA for the CDR3: TGTGCCAGCAGTGATTCCGGGACTAGCGGGAGTGATGAGCAGTTCTTC. Residues: CASSDSGTSGSDEQFF.

V gene TRBV30 combines with J gene TRBJ2-1; D remains unclear. Trimming removed 0 bases at V and 8 bases at J, with 5 bases between. This CDR3 spans 11 amino acids. Germline V gives CDR1 GTSNPN, CDR2 SVGIG (reference sequence). The CDR3 region is CAWSVSYEQFF. The CDR3, as DNA: TGTGCCTGGAGTGTATCTTATGAGCAGTTCTTC.

This clonotype was found a few times. The chain carries TRBV12-3 or TRBV12-4 and TRBJ1-1; possible D gene TRBD1, 5 bases. The CDR3 runs to 14 residues. Trimming pared 3 bases from V and 4 bases from J, leaving 12 bases between. This CDR3 is CASSFTRGVTEAFF. The CDR3, as DNA: TGTGCCAGCAGTTTTACGCGGGGGGTCACTGAAGCTTTCTTT.

The chain employs TRBV7-3 and TRBJ2-3; D uncertain. This CDR3 region has 15 residues. The germline V gene has CDR1 SGHTA and CDR2 FQGTGA. Trimming took 0 bases from V and 3 from J, leaving 10 bases between them. CDR3 DNA sequence: TGTGCCAGCAGCTTAACGGTGCGTGCGACAGATACGCAGTATTTT. It translates to CASSLTVRATDTQYF. The full variable domain, rest sourced from reference TRBV7-3 and TRBJ2-3, is GAGVSQTPSNKVTEKGKYVELRCDPISGHTALYWYRQSLGQGPEFLIYFQGTGAADDSGLPNDRFFAVRPEGSVSTLKIQRTERGDSAVYLCASSLTVRATDTQYFGPGTRLTVL.

This clonotype was detected a few times. V gene TRBV3-1 combines with J gene TRBJ1-6, with D possibly being TRBD1 (5 bases). The V gene's germline CDR1 is LGHDT and CDR2 YNNKEL (reference sequence). V lost 2 bases, J lost 9 bases, and 11 bases lay in between. This CDR3 has 14 amino acids. CDR3 loop: CASSQSQGGSPLHF. The CDR3 region has the DNA TGTGCCAGCAGCCAAAGTCAGGGTGGTTCACCCCTCCACTTT.

The V and J genes are TRBV4-3 and TRBJ2-2, with D possibly TRBD2 on 5 matching bases. The CDR3 spans 16 residues. Germline V gene sequence: CDR1 LGHNA, CDR2 YSLEER. V was clipped by 0 bases and J by 2 bases, with 10 bases between them. As DNA, the CDR3 is TGCGCCAGCAGCCAAGAAATCGGGAAAAACACCGGGGAGCTGTTTTTT. It encodes CASSQEIGKNTGELFF.

The rearrangement links TRBV24-1 to TRBJ2-2; D is perhaps TRBD2 (6 bases). CDR1 and CDR2 from the germline V gene are KGHDR and SFDVKD. CDR3 size: 18 residues. With 3 bases removed from V and 2 bases from J, the gap between germline ends came to 18 bases. Written as DNA, the CDR3 is TGTGCCACCAGTGATCCCAGGCCGGGACTCGTAAACACCGGGGAGCTGTTTTTT. Its translation is CATSDPRPGLVNTGELFF.

V gene TRBV5-5 combines with J gene TRBJ1-3; D uncertain. Germline assignment: CDR1 SGHKS and CDR2 YYEKEE (reference sequence). This CDR3 contains 16 residues. Trimming pared 5 bases from V and 0 bases from J, leaving 15 bases between. This chain's CDR3 is CASRIEWSTSGNTIYF. CDR3 coding DNA: TGTGCCAGCAGAATCGAGTGGAGTACCTCTGGAAACACCATATATTTT. The full variable domain, its missing parts supplied by reference TRBV5-5 and TRBJ1-3, is DAGVTQSPTHLIKTRGQQVTLRCSPISGHKSVSWYQQVLGQGPQFIFQYYEKEERGRGNFPDRFSARQFPNYSSELNVNALLLGDSALYLCASRIEWSTSGNTIYFGEGSWLTVV.

This clonotype was observed a handful of times. The chain employs TRBV30 and TRBJ2-2, with D possibly matching TRBD1 (5 bases). From germline, CDR1 is GTSNPN and CDR2 SVGIG (reference sequence). This CDR3 spans 16 amino acids. Trimming cost V 5 bases and J 1 base, with 17 bases left between them. CDR3 amino acids: CAWGRALLGNTGELFF. The CDR3 DNA is TGTGCCTGGGGCAGGGCTCTGCTCGGGAACACCGGGGAGCTGTTTTTT.

This sequence joins TRBV6-2 or TRBV6-3 and TRBJ2-6, with D uncertain. From germline, CDR1 is MNHEY and CDR2 SVGEGT. The V end was cut by 6 bases, the J end by 0 bases, with 12 bases between. There are 16 residues in the CDR3. For the CDR3, the DNA is TGTGCCAGCAGAGTGGAAAGGGACTCTGGGGCCAACGTCCTGACTTTC. Its protein is CASRVERDSGANVLTF.

V gene TRBV12-3 or TRBV12-4 combines with J gene TRBJ2-5; D possibly corresponds to TRBD2 (5 bases). V shed 1 base and J shed 4 bases, with 16 bases lying between them. CDR3 length: 16 amino acids. This chain's CDR3 is CASSLERNAGGETQYF. As DNA, the CDR3 is TGTGCCAGCAGTTTAGAGAGAAACGCGGGTGGAGAGACCCAGTACTTC.